The 19 T cell receptor beta chains listed next were all sequenced from one sample in a study of response to subunit inactivated influenza vaccine (dated by TCRdb to 2016 to 2019). Libraries came from RT-PCR. Sequencing used an Illumina HiSeq 2500. The public reads were run again by TCRdb, first through fastp at Q25 and then through MiXCR, and only productive beta chains were kept. Entries that share a CDR3 protein sequence are merged under the most common genes and DNA. The sample table shows more than 550,000 distinct CDR3 sequences, and approximately 10% are seen once. 8% to 13% of the sample lies in the top ten. These same records also appear under a second study, on T cells expressing NK-cell markers. That second publication adds: TCR beta cDNA libraries were prepared using 5'RACE template switching, which introduced a universal primer site and unique molecular identifiers.

Source: PBMCs from blood, taken on the day of vaccination. The receptors were sampled from a man between 50 and 59 years old who received an inactivated influenza vaccine. Donor details come from another sample of the same person, matched by shared clones.

V and J are TRBV6-2 or TRBV6-3 and TRBJ2-7; 14 bases align to TRBD2. Losses at the gene ends were 6 bases for V and 6 bases for J; bases not matched to a gene: 4. The germline V gene encodes CDR1 MNHEY and CDR2 SVGEGT. The length of the CDR3 is 14 residues. As DNA, the CDR3 is TGTGCCAGCAGCCGGACTAGCGGGAGGAGCGAGCAGTACTTC. It codes for CASSRTSGRSEQYF.

The chain links TRBV28 to TRBJ2-7; 8 nucleotides match TRBD2. The CDR3 has 14 residues. The trim removed 8 bases at V and 2 bases at J, leaving 8 bases unmatched. The germline V gene encodes CDR1 MDHEN and CDR2 SYDVKM. CDR3 amino acids: CASSPGTSPYEQYF. The CDR3 region has the DNA TGTGCCAGCTCTCCCGGGACTAGTCCCTACGAGCAGTACTTC.

This clonotype occurred a few times. The genes are TRBV7-2 and TRBJ2-2; 10 bases are a match to TRBD2. With V trimmed by 2 bases and J by 7 bases, 7 bases remained unmatched. CDR3 length: 16 amino acids. Germline CDR1 reads SGHTA; CDR2 reads FQGNSA. In nucleotides, the CDR3 is TGTGCCAGCAGCTTATCTAGCGGGAGTGGTCACGGGGAGCTGTTTTTT. Amino acids: CASSLSSGSGHGELFF.

The chain is built from TRBV20-1 and TRBJ1-2; no firm D call. The CDR3 extends over 11 amino acids. Trimming left V 0 bases short and J 8 bases short, with 7 bases between. Germline V lookup: CDR1 DFQATT, CDR2 SNEGSKA (reference sequence). CDR3 coding DNA: TGCAGTGCTAGAGAGCCCCCGGGCTACACCTTC. Protein product: CSAREPPGYTF.

The chain links TRBV7-8 to TRBJ1-1; D is uncertain. CDR3 size: 16 residues. Germline V CDR1 and CDR2: SGHVS, FQNEAQ. Trimming stripped 3 bases from V and 7 bases from J, with 21 bases between. CDR3 in DNA: TGTGCCAGCAGCTTGTCGGCGGCCCCGTACCTCTTTGAAGCTTTCTTT. Translated, it gives CASSLSAAPYLFEAFF.

The J gene is TRBJ2-5, the V gene TRBV5-4; 7 bases are shared with TRBD2. The CDR3 is 17 amino acids. Germline CDR1 and CDR2: SGHNT and YYREEE (reference sequence). The V and J ends lost 4 bases and 3 bases, in that order; junction bases with no gene match: 15. DNA of the CDR3: TGTGCCAGCAGCCCGGTGGGCGGGAGCTTGGGGAAAGAGACCCAGTACTTC. This translates into CASSPVGGSLGKETQYF.

J is TRBJ1-2 and V is TRBV11-2; no reliable D call. The CDR3 extends over 13 amino acids. CDR1 and CDR2 (germline): SGHAT, FQNNGV. The germline V and J ends were trimmed by 3 bases and 1 base, with 6 bases remaining between them. The CDR3 loop is CASSFGLNYGYTF. The CDR3 nucleotides are TGTGCCAGCAGCTTTGGCCTTAACTATGGCTACACCTTC.

The chain couples TRBV4-1 to TRBJ2-6; D is perhaps TRBD2 (5 bases). The CDR3 has 16 residues. CDR1 MGHRA and CDR2 YSYEKL come from the germline V gene. V was clipped by 0 bases and J by 0 bases, with 6 bases between them. The CDR3: CASSQDGSSGANVLTF. CDR3 sequence (DNA): TGCGCCAGCAGCCAAGATGGGAGCTCTGGGGCCAACGTCCTGACTTTC.

A few counts support this clonotype. The rearrangement links TRBV5-4 to TRBJ2-5; 9 nucleotides align to TRBD2. Trimming removed 0 bases from V and 5 bases from J; junction bases left unmatched: 5. The CDR3 contains 15 residues. The germline CDR1 and CDR2 sequences are SGHNT and YYREEE (reference sequence). Here the CDR3 reads CASSLDLAGSETQYF. DNA of the CDR3: TGTGCCAGCAGCTTGGATCTAGCGGGGTCTGAGACCCAGTACTTC.

This clonotype was seen just once. The gene calls are TRBV2 and TRBJ2-2; perhaps TRBD2 as D (5 bases). The CDR3 is 12 residues long. Per germline, CDR1 SNHLY and CDR2 FYNNEI. The germline V and J ends were trimmed by 7 bases and 6 bases, with 9 bases remaining between them. The CDR3 region is CASIGGAGELFF. The CDR3 DNA follows: TGTGCCAGCATAGGAGGCGCCGGGGAGCTGTTTTTT.

This clonotype was detected only a few times. This chain joins TRBV20-1 and TRBJ1-5; D remains ambiguous. Germline values: CDR1 DFQATT, CDR2 SNEGSKA (reference sequence). Trimming shortened V by 0 bases and J by 0 bases, and 9 bases separated the two germline ends. The CDR3 runs 15 residues. CDR3: CSARDPRNSNQPQHF. CDR3 nucleotides: TGCAGTGCTAGAGATCCCCGGAATAGCAATCAGCCCCAGCATTTT.

This clonotype occurred a few times. The V and J genes are TRBV6-5 and TRBJ2-1; TRBD2 matches at 11 bases. There are 16 residues in the CDR3. Germline V gives CDR1 MNHEY, CDR2 SVGAGI. The junction had 2 bases not matched to a gene; V was cut back by 1 base and J by 3 bases. This chain's CDR3 is CASSYFGLAGYNEQFF. Written as DNA, the CDR3 is TGTGCCAGCAGTTACTTCGGACTAGCGGGCTACAATGAGCAGTTCTTC.

Here the CDR3 DNA reads TGTGCCAGCAGCTTAAGACAGTTTGAAGAGACCCAGTACTTC. The encoded protein is CASSLRQFEETQYF. The V call is TRBV7-2, the J call TRBJ2-5; D might be TRBD1 (5 bases). Trimming removed 2 bases at V and 3 bases at J, with 10 bases between. This CDR3 is built from 14 residues. The germline gives CDR1 SGHTA, CDR2 FQGNSA.

This clonotype was detected a few times. This chain joins TRBV4-3 and TRBJ1-2, with 9 bases lining up with TRBD1. This CDR3 contains 17 residues. CDR1 is LGHNA, CDR2 YSLEER, per germline. V gave up 0 bases and J gave up 4 bases; unmatched junction bases: 9. The CDR3 loop is CASSQDIPGQGVYGYTF. The CDR3 DNA reads TGCGCCAGCAGCCAAGACATTCCGGGACAGGGAGTCTATGGCTACACCTTC.

The rearrangement joins TRBV20-1 to TRBJ1-1; 10 nucleotides align to TRBD1. Trimming removed 3 bases from V and 5 bases from J; junction bases left unmatched: 6. This CDR3 spans 14 amino acids. CDR1 DFQATT and CDR2 SNEGSKA come from the germline V gene (reference sequence). CDR3 amino acids: CSARGTGVHTEAFF. In DNA form, the CDR3 reads TGCAGTGCTAGGGGGACAGGGGTGCATACTGAAGCTTTCTTT.

The rearrangement links TRBV29-1 to TRBJ2-1; the D gene is possibly TRBD1 (6 bases). V was shortened by 6 bases and J by 0 bases, with 12 bases between the two germline ends. From germline, CDR1 is SQVTM and CDR2 ANQGSEA. The CDR3 totals 14 residues. CDR3 in DNA: TGCAGCGTCGCAACAGGGAGCTCCTACAATGAGCAGTTCTTC. As protein: CSVATGSSYNEQFF.

V usage is TRBV21-1 and J usage is TRBJ2-1; the D segment call TRBD2 is taken from the table without a DNA check. TRBV21-1 is tagged as a pseudogene. The CDR3 is 19 amino acids. DNA for the CDR3: TGTGCCAGCAGCAAGGTTGAGGAACCTCCGGTCGAGTCCTACAATGAGCAGTTCTTC. It is translated as CASSKVEEPPVESYNEQFF.

The chain uses TRBV6-5 and TRBJ2-7, with 7 nucleotides matching TRBD1. With V trimmed by 2 bases and J by 4 bases, 5 bases remained unmatched. CDR1 is MNHEY and CDR2 is SVGAGI in the germline V gene. This CDR3 spans 14 amino acids. The CDR3 DNA sequence: TGTGCCAGCAGTTACACACGACAGGGTTACGAGCAGTACTTC. It translates to CASSYTRQGYEQYF.

On this clonotype: A much larger clone sits a single nucleotide away, making a read error possible. DNA of the CDR3: TGTGCCCGCAGTTTAGCGGGGGGGACTCAGCAGTACTTC. The encoded protein is CARSLAGGTQQYF. V and J are TRBV28 and TRBJ2-7, with 11 bases aligning to TRBD2. Germline CDR1 reads MDHEN; CDR2 reads SYDVKM. The CDR3 has 13 amino acids.